In its sample, the clone carrying this T cell receptor (beta chain) was seen a few times. As yet, its antigen is unknown. The sample originates from a study of post-analysis software for immune sequencing data. Study-wide background: Clinical courses comprised relapsing-remitting, secondary progressive and progressive-relapsing multiple sclerosis. Study outcomes and limitations: Compared with controls, patients had more of 4 or 5 TRBV segments, including TRBV5-6, TRBV5-1 and TRBV20-1. Multiple sclerosis patients had significantly lower normalized Chao1 diversity than controls. Analysis by F measure revealed that same-batch samples clustered strongly together.

Unique molecular identifiers featured in each of the TCR beta cDNA libraries. TCRdb called the PCR reads again in MiXCR, with one record for every CDR3 protein. Among hundreds of thousands of distinct CDR3 sequences, roughly 30% were seen once, and the ten largest hold under 0.7%. The V and J ends lost 3 bases and 4 bases, in that order; junction bases with no gene match: 5. CDR3 length: 15 residues. The germline V gene encodes CDR1 SGHNT and CDR2 YENEEA. This TCR derives from a girl aged 10-17 years with multiple sclerosis. The V and J genes are TRBV11-3 and TRBJ2-3, with 9 nucleotides matching TRBD2. The specimen was blood. The CDR3 DNA reads TGTGCCAGCAGCTTCGGCGGGGGGGGAGCAGATACGCAGTATTTT. Residues: CASSFGGGGADTQYF.